The present T cell receptor (beta chain) was sequenced within a study of blood T cell repertoires in COVID-19. The CDR3 sequence is 15 residues long. With 8 bases removed from V and 0 bases from J, the gap between germline ends came to 19 bases. Germline V CDR1 and CDR2: GTSNPN, SVGIG (reference sequence). The protocol was immunoSEQ multiplex PCR, while the TCRdb copy is restricted to in-frame clones and leaves out a portion. Of 250,000 to 300,000 clones in the sample, over 85% were seen once. The gene calls are TRBV30 and TRBJ1-1; TRBD1 is a possible D gene (5 bases). The sequencing sample was made of PBMCs or T cells enriched from blood (not recorded which). The sequence was collected from a woman in her sixties who had recovered from COVID-19. CDR3 amino acids: CAGIDGGFMNTEAFF. The DNA for the CDR3 is TGTGCCGGGATTGACGGGGGGTTCATGAACACTGAAGCTTTCTTT. Combining the CDR3 with reference TRBV30 and TRBJ1-1 gives the whole variable domain SQTIHQWPATLVQPVGSPLSLECTVEGTSNPNLYWYRQAAGRGLQLLFYSVGIGQISSEVPQNLSASRPQDRQFILSSKKLLLSDSGFYLCAGIDGGFMNTEAFFGQGTRLTVV.